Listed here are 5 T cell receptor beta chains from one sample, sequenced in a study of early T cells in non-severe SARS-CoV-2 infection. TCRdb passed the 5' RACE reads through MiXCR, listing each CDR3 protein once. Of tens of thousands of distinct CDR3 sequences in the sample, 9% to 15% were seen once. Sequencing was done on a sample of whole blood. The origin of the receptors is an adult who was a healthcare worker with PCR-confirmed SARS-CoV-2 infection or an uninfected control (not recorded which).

Written as DNA, the CDR3 is TGCAGCGCCGGGACAGGGAACAATGAGCAGTTCTTC. Amino acids: CSAGTGNNEQFF. The J gene is TRBJ2-1, the V gene TRBV29-1, with TRBD1 identical over 9 bases. V was clipped by 7 bases and J by 5 bases; unmatched bases: 3. This CDR3 has 12 amino acids. CDR1 is SQVTM, CDR2 ANQGSEA, per germline.

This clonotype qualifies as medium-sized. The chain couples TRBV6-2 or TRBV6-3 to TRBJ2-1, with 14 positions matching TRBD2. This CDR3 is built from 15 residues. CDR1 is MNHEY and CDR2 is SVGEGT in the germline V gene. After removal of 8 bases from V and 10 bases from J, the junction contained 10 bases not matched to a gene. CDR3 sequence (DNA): TGTGCCAGCGCCTCCGGGACTAGCGGGGGAAGGGAGCAGTTCTTC. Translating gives CASASGTSGGREQFF.

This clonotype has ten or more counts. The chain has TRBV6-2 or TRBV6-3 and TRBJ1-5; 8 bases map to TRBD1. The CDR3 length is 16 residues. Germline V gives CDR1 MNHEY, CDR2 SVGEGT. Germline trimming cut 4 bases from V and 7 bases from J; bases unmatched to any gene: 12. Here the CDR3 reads CASSSPSRGLQQPQHF. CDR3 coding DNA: TGTGCCAGCAGTTCCCCCAGCAGGGGGCTTCAACAGCCCCAGCATTTT.

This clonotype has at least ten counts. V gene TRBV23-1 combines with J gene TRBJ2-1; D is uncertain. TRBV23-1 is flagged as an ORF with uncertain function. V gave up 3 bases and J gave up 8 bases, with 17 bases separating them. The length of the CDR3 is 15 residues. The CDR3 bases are TGCGCCAGCAGTCATTGCGGCGGACCTGACGATGAGCAGTTCTTC. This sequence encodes CASSHCGGPDDEQFF.

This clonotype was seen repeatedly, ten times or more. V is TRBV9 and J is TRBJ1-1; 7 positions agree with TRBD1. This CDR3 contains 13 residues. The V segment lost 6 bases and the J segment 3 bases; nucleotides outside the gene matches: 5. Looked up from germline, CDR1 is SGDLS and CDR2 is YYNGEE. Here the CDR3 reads CASTRTGDTEAFF. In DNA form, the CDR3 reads TGTGCCAGCACCCGGACAGGAGACACTGAAGCTTTCTTT.